This TCR beta chain was retrieved from a study of cytomegalovirus exposure and HLA in healthy donors. The wider study: A data release that came early held 80 million or so unique TCRs from HLA-typed donors.

The PCR contained 60 Vbeta and 13 Jbeta primers. The assay was immunoSEQ multiplex PCR, and TCRdb's table has in-frame clones only and misses some. Of approximately 140,000 clones listed, approximately 82% were seen once; the top ten hold around 3%. The V end was cut by 5 bases, the J end by 8 bases, with 27 bases between. The CDR3 is 17 residues long. CDR1 and CDR2 from the germline V gene are SEHNR and FQNEAQ (reference sequence). Material for sequencing was PBMCs. This TCR was sampled from a boy aged 2-9 years in good health and CMV-seronegative. This rearrangement joins TRBV7-9 to TRBJ1-2, with a weak D call TRBD1 (6 bases). The CDR3 protein is CASSRGRGGPGLRGYTF. CDR3 nucleotides: TGTGCCAGCAGCCGAGGGAGAGGGGGACCAGGATTGCGGGGCTACACCTTC.